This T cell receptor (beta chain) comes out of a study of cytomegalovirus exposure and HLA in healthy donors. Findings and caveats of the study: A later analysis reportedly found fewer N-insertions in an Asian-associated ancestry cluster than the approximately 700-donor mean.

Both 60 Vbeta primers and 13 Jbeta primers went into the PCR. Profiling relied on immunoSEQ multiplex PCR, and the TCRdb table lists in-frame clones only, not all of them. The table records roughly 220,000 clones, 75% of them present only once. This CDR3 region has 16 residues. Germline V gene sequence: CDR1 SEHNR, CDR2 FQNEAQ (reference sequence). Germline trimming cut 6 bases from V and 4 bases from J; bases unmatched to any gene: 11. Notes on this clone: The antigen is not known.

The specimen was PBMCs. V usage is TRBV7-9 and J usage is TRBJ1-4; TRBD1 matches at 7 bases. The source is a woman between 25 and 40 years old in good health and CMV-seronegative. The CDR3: CASSSRGQVDNEKLFF. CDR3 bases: TGTGCCAGCAGTTCGAGAGGACAGGTGGATAATGAAAAACTGTTTTTT. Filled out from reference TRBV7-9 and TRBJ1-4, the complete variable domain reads DTGVSQNPRHKITKRGQNVTFRCDPISEHNRLYWYRQTLGQGPEFLTYFQNEAQLEKSRLLSDRFSAERPKGSFSTLEIQRTEQGDSAMYLCASSSRGQVDNEKLFFGSGTQLSVL.